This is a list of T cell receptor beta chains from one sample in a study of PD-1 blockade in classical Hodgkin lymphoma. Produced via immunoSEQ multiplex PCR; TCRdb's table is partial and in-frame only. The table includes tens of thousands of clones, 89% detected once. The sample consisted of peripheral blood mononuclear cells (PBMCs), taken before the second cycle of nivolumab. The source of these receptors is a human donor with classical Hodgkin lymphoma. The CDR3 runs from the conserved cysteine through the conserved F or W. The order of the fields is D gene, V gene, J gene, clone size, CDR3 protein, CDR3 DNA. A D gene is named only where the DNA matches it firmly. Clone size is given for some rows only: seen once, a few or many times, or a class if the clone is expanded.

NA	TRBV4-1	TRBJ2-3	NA	CASSPPGDTQYF	TGCGCCAGCAGCCCTCCGGGGGATACGCAGTATTTT
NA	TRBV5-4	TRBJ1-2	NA	CASSLAGQSTDGYTF	TGTGCCAGCAGCTTGGCGGGGCAGAGCACGGATGGCTACACCTTC
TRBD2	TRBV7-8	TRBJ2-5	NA	CASSPGGYQETQYF	TGTGCCAGCAGCCCGGGGGGGTACCAAGAGACCCAGTACTTC
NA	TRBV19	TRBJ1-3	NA	CASSITVRETGNTIYF	TGTGCCAGTAGTATAACGGTCAGGGAAACAGGAAACACCATATATTTT
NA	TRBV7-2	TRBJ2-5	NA	CASSLAPQGWADQETQYF	TGTGCCAGCAGCTTAGCGCCCCAGGGATGGGCAGACCAAGAGACCCAGTACTTC
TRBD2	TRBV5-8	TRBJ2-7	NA	CASSLFAGELDYEQYF	TGTGCCAGCAGCTTGTTCGCGGGAGAGCTTGACTACGAGCAGTACTTC
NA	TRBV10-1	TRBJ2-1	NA	CASSELAGKQFF	TGCGCCAGCAGTGAGTTGGCGGGAAAGCAGTTCTTC
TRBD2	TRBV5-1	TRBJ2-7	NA	CASRLGTSGNYEQYF	TGCGCCAGCAGATTAGGGACTAGCGGGAACTACGAGCAGTACTTC
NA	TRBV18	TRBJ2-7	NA	CASSPIVGVGYEQYF	TGTGCCAGCTCACCTATCGTCGGAGTGGGGTACGAGCAGTACTTC
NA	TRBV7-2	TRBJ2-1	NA	CASSLAVGVPPYNEQFF	TGTGCCAGCAGCTTAGCTGTGGGCGTACCCCCCTACAATGAGCAGTTCTTC
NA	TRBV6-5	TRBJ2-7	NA	CASSAQGGIYEQYF	TGTGCCAGCAGTGCACAGGGGGGGATCTACGAGCAGTACTTC
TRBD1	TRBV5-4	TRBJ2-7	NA	CASSLSGTAYEQYF	TGTGCCAGCAGCTTATCTGGGACAGCTTACGAGCAGTACTTC
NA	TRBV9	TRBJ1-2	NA	CASSTPPGRGYTF	TGTGCCAGCAGCACTCCCCCGGGACGTGGCTACACCTTC
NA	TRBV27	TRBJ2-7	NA	CASSLGRSYEQYF	TGTGCCAGCAGTTTAGGACGAAGCTACGAGCAGTACTTC
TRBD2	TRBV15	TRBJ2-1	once	CATSSRDYANNEQFF	TGTGCCACCAGCTCCCGGGACTATGCTAACAATGAGCAGTTCTTC
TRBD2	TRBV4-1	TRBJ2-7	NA	CASSQATSGVYEQYF	TGCGCCAGCAGCCAAGCGACTAGCGGGGTTTACGAGCAGTACTTC